This is a list of T cell receptor beta chains from one sample in a study of CD8+ T cells in alopecia areata. The table came from immunoSEQ multiplex PCR; TCRdb's copy has only in-frame clones and leaves some out. The sample lists around 270,000 clones; 55% to 70% were seen once. Sequenced material: CD4+ T cells sorted from blood, taken at week 24, from a patient treated with tofacitinib. The source of these receptors is a human donor with alopecia areata. CDR3s include the opening cysteine and the closing phenylalanine or tryptophan. Fields, in order: clone size, V gene, D gene, J gene, CDR3 protein, CDR3 DNA. D genes are given only for firm matches. Rows may omit the clone size; those that give it use once, few, many or a size class.

>-|TRBV7-9|TRBD1|TRBJ1-2
CASSAVTGGGYTF
TGTGCCAGCAGCGCAGTCACAGGGGGTGGCTACACCTTC
>once|TRBV5-1|-|TRBJ1-2
CASSLEEGHYGYTF
TGCGCCAGCAGCCTGGAGGAGGGCCACTATGGCTACACCTTC
>-|TRBV7-2|-|TRBJ2-7
CASSSPAPYEQYF
TGTGCCAGCAGCTCCCCCGCCCCCTACGAGCAGTACTTC
>-|TRBV4-1|-|TRBJ1-3
CASSQDGRTSGNTIYF
TGCGCCAGCAGCCAAGATGGACGGACCTCTGGAAACACCATATATTTT
>once|TRBV6-5|TRBD1|TRBJ1-1
CASSPGTGGVTEAFF
TGTGCCAGCAGCCCCGGGACAGGAGGGGTCACTGAAGCTTTCTTT
>-|TRBV6-5|-|TRBJ1-2
CASTRSRAYGYTF
TGTGCCAGCACCAGGAGCAGGGCGTATGGCTACACCTTC
>many|TRBV7-9|-|TRBJ2-3
CASSFRGAGTDTQYF
TGTGCCAGCAGCTTCAGGGGGGCTGGGACAGATACGCAGTATTTT
>-|TRBV5-6|-|TRBJ1-2
CASSFYSRDYGYTF
TGTGCCAGCAGCTTCTATTCCAGGGACTATGGCTACACCTTC
>few|TRBV7-9|-|TRBJ1-1
CASSLQAGGTEAFF
TGTGCCAGCAGCTTACAGGCGGGAGGCACTGAAGCTTTCTTT
>-|TRBV2|TRBD1|TRBJ2-7
CASAFLGQGYEQYF
TGTGCCAGCGCCTTCCTGGGACAGGGCTACGAGCAGTACTTC
>-|TRBV15|-|TRBJ2-5
CATSRDTGTETQYF
TGTGCCACCAGCAGAGATACCGGTACCGAGACCCAGTACTTC
>-|TRBV11-1|-|TRBJ2-3
CASSLVMDTQYF
TGTGCCAGCAGCTTGGTGATGGATACGCAGTATTTT
>few|TRBV14|-|TRBJ2-1
CASSQGIYSEQFF
TGTGCCAGCAGCCAAGGTATTTACAGTGAGCAGTTCTTC
>-|TRBV29-1|TRBD1|TRBJ2-3
CSVAQGVSTDTQYF
TGCAGCGTTGCCCAGGGGGTGAGCACAGATACGCAGTATTTT
>-|TRBV2|-|TRBJ1-5
CASRGRSNQPQHF
TGTGCCAGCCGCGGCAGGAGCAATCAGCCCCAGCATTTT
>few|TRBV28|-|TRBJ2-7
CASALLRLGSYEQYF
TGTGCCAGCGCCCTACTCCGTCTGGGGTCCTACGAGCAGTACTTC
>once|TRBV4-1|-|TRBJ2-1
CASSLQAQGNEQFF
TGCGCCAGCAGCCTACAAGCTCAGGGTAATGAGCAGTTCTTC
>-|TRBV5-1|-|TRBJ2-5
CASSLFGTGPETQYF
TGCGCCAGCAGCTTGTTCGGGACGGGGCCAGAGACCCAGTACTTC
>-|TRBV7-2|-|TRBJ2-3
CASSLGPYSTDTQYF
TGTGCCAGCAGCCTCGGACCCTACAGCACAGATACGCAGTATTTT
>-|TRBV4-1|-|TRBJ2-3
CASSQVGTSDVNTQYF
TGCGCCAGCAGCCAAGTTGGGACCTCCGATGTTAATACGCAGTATTTT
>-|TRBV27|-|TRBJ2-5
CASSPLRGEGGETQYF
TGTGCCAGCAGTCCCCTCCGGGGGGAGGGGGGGGAGACCCAGTACTTC
>-|TRBV29-1|TRBD1|TRBJ1-1
CSVQGAGGNSAEAFF
TGCAGCGTCCAGGGGGCGGGAGGTAATAGCGCTGAAGCTTTCTTT
>-|TRBV4-1|-|TRBJ2-1
CASSQVGRKIYNEQFF
TGCGCCAGCAGCCAAGTGGGACGGAAGATCTACAATGAGCAGTTCTTC
>few|TRBV9|-|TRBJ2-6
CASSPGGQYLGANVLTF
TGTGCCAGCAGCCCCGGGGGGCAGTACCTTGGGGCCAACGTCCTGACTTTC
>-|TRBV28|-|TRBJ1-1
CASIHIGANTEAFF
TGTGCCAGCATCCATATCGGGGCCAACACTGAAGCTTTCTTT
>-|TRBV9|TRBD2|TRBJ2-1
CASSIGTSNEQFF
TGTGCCAGCAGCATAGGGACTAGCAATGAGCAGTTCTTC
>-|TRBV5-1|-|TRBJ2-7
CASSAEQRFYEQYF
TGCGCCAGCAGCGCCGAGCAGAGATTCTACGAGCAGTACTTC
>once|TRBV30|-|TRBJ1-2
CAWRWGANYGYTF
TGTGCCTGGAGGTGGGGGGCGAACTATGGCTACACCTTC
>-|TRBV28|-|TRBJ2-5
CASSTPPAGVVIGETQYF
TGTGCCAGCAGTACCCCCCCGGCCGGGGTAGTAATCGGGGAGACCCAGTACTTC
>once|TRBV5-1|TRBD2|TRBJ2-5
CASSLGGRRGQVEEYF
TGCGCCAGCAGCTTGGGCGGGAGGAGGGGCCAAGTAGAGGAGTACTTC
>-|TRBV5-1|TRBD1|TRBJ2-5
CASSLPGTGQETQYF
TGCGCCAGCAGCTTGCCCGGGACAGGGCAAGAGACCCAGTACTTC
>once|TRBV7-6|-|TRBJ2-5
CASSSVGETQYF
TGTGCCAGCAGCTCAGTGGGGGAGACCCAGTACTTC
>-|TRBV15|-|TRBJ1-6
CATSTPGRGDPLHF
TGTGCCACCAGCACCCCGGGCCGGGGGGACCCCCTCCACTTT
>many|TRBV5-1|TRBD1|TRBJ2-1
CASSLRTGDNNEQFF
TGCGCCAGCAGCCTGAGGACAGGGGATAACAATGAGCAGTTCTTC
>few|TRBV5-4|-|TRBJ2-2
CASSTVDTLTNTGELFF
TGTGCCAGCAGCACCGTCGACACCCTAACGAACACCGGGGAGCTGTTTTTT
>few|TRBV5-1|TRBD2|TRBJ2-1
CASSLTSGHNEQFF
TGCGCCAGCAGCTTGACTAGCGGGCACAATGAGCAGTTCTTC
>-|TRBV28|TRBD1|TRBJ1-2
CASRLGTGEGYTF
TGTGCCAGCAGACTAGGGACAGGGGAAGGCTACACCTTC
>-|TRBV25-1|-|TRBJ1-1
CASSETGHRNTEAFF
TGTGCCAGCAGTGAAACGGGACACCGGAACACTGAAGCTTTCTTT
>-|TRBV30|TRBD2|TRBJ2-3
CAWKSGASTDTQYF
TGTGCCTGGAAGAGCGGGGCTAGCACAGATACGCAGTATTTT
>few|TRBV6-5|-|TRBJ2-5
CASKESQETQYF
TGTGCCAGCAAAGAGTCCCAAGAGACCCAGTACTTC